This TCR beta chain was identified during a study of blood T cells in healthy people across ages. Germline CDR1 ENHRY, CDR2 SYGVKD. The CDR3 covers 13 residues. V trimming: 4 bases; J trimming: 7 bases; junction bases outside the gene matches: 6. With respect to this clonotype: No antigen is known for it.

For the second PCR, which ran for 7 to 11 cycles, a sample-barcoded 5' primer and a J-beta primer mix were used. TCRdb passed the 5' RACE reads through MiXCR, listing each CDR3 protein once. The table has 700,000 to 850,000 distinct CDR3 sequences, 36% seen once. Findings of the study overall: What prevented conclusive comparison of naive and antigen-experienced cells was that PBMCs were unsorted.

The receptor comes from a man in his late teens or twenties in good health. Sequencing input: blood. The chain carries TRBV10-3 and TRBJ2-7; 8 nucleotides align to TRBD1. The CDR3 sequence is CAISAGQGEEQYF. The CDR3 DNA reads TGTGCCATCAGTGCAGGACAGGGAGAAGAGCAGTACTTC.